The sequence of this T cell receptor beta chain was determined in a study of quantifying T cell responses using KT2 cells. In the study overall: TCR alpha and beta constant-region primers primed reverse transcription of RNA.

Regarding this clonotype: Its antigen remains unknown.

Study-wide findings and caveats: The number of KT2 alpha and beta sequences was a linear function of input KT2 cells.

Unfractionated PBMC were spiked with known numbers of KT2 clone cells. KT2 cells were mixed with fixed PBMC numbers at varying ratios. Germline values: CDR1 DFQATT, CDR2 SNEGSKA (reference sequence). The CDR3 contains 14 residues. The trim removed 1 base at V and 1 base at J, leaving 1 base unmatched. An oligo carrying a UMI was ligated to the cDNA 3' end. The first PCR ran 3 to 5 cycles with an equimolar RC1.1 and RC1.2 beta primer mix. TCRdb processed the UMI-ligation and nested PCR reads anew with MiXCR; each CDR3 protein has one entry. The sample lists 30,000 or so distinct CDR3 sequences, roughly 7.2% occurring once.

The sequencing input was PBMCs spiked with cells of the T cell clone KT2. The chain is built from TRBV20-1 and TRBJ2-5; TRBD2 matches at 9 bases. This TCR was sampled from a human donor. The CDR3 spells CSARGGGAQETQYF. The DNA for the CDR3 is TGCAGTGCTAGAGGCGGGGGGGCCCAAGAGACCCAGTACTTC.